The rows below give T cell receptor beta chains drawn from one sample of a study of metastatic and nonmetastatic thyroid tumors. With MiXCR, TCRdb reprocessed the PCR reads. Among tens of thousands of clones, roughly 25% were seen once, and the ten largest hold over 9%. Sequencing used blood. Receptors were obtained from a female donor with papillary thyroid cancer or a benign thyroid nodule (not recorded which). Some clones in this sample may be carry-over from other donors' samples. The CDR3 runs from the conserved cysteine through the conserved F or W. D genes are given only for firm matches. Clone size is given for some rows only: seen once, a few or many times, or a class if the clone is expanded.

j_call,d_call,clone_size,v_call,cdr3_aa,cdr3_nt
TRBJ2-1,-,many,TRBV28,CASSFQQYNEQFF,TGTGCCAGCAGCTTCCAGCAATACAATGAGCAGTTCTTC
TRBJ2-7,TRBD2,many,TRBV3-1,CASSLLAGPYEQYF,TGTGCCAGCAGCCTACTAGCGGGACCATACGAGCAGTACTTC
TRBJ2-7,-,many,TRBV16,CASSGLRGAYEQYF,TGTGCCAGCAGCGGGCTCAGGGGGGCCTACGAGCAGTACTTC
TRBJ1-2,-,-,TRBV6-1,CASSETLRVGDGYTF,TGTGCCAGCAGTGAAACCCTCAGGGTAGGGGATGGCTACACCTTC
TRBJ2-3,-,-,TRBV27,CACSWGQIVSYPDTQYF,TGTGCCTGCAGCTGGGGGCAGATTGTGTCCTACCCAGATACGCAATATTTT
TRBJ1-5,-,many,TRBV6-2/TRBV6-3,CASSTNREVEPQHF,TGTGCCAGCAGCACGAACCGCGAAGTGGAGCCCCAGCATTTT
TRBJ1-2,-,many,TRBV6-1,CASSDNTIIYGYTF,TGTGCCAGCAGTGATAACACGATTATATATGGCTACACCTTC
TRBJ2-7,TRBD1,many,TRBV28,CASRQQGAAYEQYF,TGTGCCAGCAGACAACAGGGGGCGGCCTACGAGCAGTACTTC
TRBJ1-1,TRBD1,-,TRBV11-3,CASSLGGTANTEAFF,TGTGCCAGCAGCTTAGGAGGGACAGCGAACACTGAAGCTTTCTTT
TRBJ1-1,-,many,TRBV20-1,CSAIDRQNTEAFF,TGCAGTGCAATAGACAGGCAGAACACTGAAGCTTTCTTT
TRBJ2-7,-,-,TRBV2,CASSVSGESYEHYF,TGTGCCAGTAGTGTTAGCGGCGAGTCCTACGAGCATTACTTC
TRBJ1-5,-,many,TRBV24-1,CATGHIDGQPQHF,TGTGCCACTGGGCACATTGATGGTCAGCCCCAGCATTTT
TRBJ2-5,-,many,TRBV28,CASSADNIQETQYF,TGTGCCAGCAGTGCGGACAACATCCAAGAGACCCAGTACTTC
TRBJ1-2,TRBD1,-,TRBV4-1,CASSQPGVDRGNGYTF,TGCGCCAGCAGCCAACCCGGGGTAGACAGGGGCAATGGCTACACCTTC
TRBJ2-1,-,-,TRBV20-1,CSATGLENKEQFF,TGCAGTGCTACGGGTCTAGAAAACAAGGAGCAGTTCTTC
TRBJ2-3,-,few,TRBV6-5,CASSPGLARTSTDTQYF,TGTGCCAGCAGCCCAGGGCTGGCTCGAACTAGCACAGATACGCAGTATTTT
TRBJ1-2,-,many,TRBV28,CASSLPRNNYGYTF,TGTGCCAGCAGTTTACCAAGGAATAACTATGGCTACACCTTC
TRBJ2-3,TRBD2,many,TRBV28,CASREGLAGLYTQYF,TGTGCCAGCAGAGAAGGACTAGCGGGATTGTATACGCAGTATTTT
TRBJ2-3,TRBD1,-,TRBV2,CASIGQGSTDTQYF,TGTGCCAGCATCGGACAGGGAAGCACAGATACGCAGTATTTT
TRBJ2-4,TRBD2,many,TRBV5-5,CASSQGLAGGNIQYF,TGTGCCAGCAGCCAAGGACTAGCGGGAGGGAACATTCAGTACTTC
TRBJ1-2,-,few,TRBV6-2/TRBV6-3,CASSYGSVDYVYTF,TGTGCCAGCAGTTACGGGTCAGTGGACTATGTCTACACCTTC
TRBJ2-7,-,-,TRBV12-3/TRBV12-4,CASTRGANYEQYF,TGTGCCAGCACTCGGGGGGCGAACTACGAGCAGTACTTC
TRBJ1-5,-,-,TRBV28,CASSFGGPQSPQHF,TGTGCCAGCAGTTTCGGAGGGCCCCAATCGCCCCAGCATTTT
TRBJ2-3,TRBD1,many,TRBV18,CASSPGGQGTDTQYF,TGTGCCAGCTCACCAGGGGGACAGGGCACAGATACGCAGTATTTT
TRBJ1-2,-,many,TRBV6-5,CASSYDSRAPTYGYTF,TGTGCCAGCAGTTACGATTCCCGGGCCCCGACGTATGGCTACACCTTC
TRBJ2-1,-,many,TRBV5-1,CASSLTSENEQFF,TGCGCCAGCAGCTTGACTAGTGAGAATGAGCAGTTCTTC
TRBJ1-5,-,few,TRBV6-1,CASRYRNNQTQHF,TGTGCCAGCAGGTACAGAAACAATCAGACCCAGCATTTT
TRBJ1-6,-,many,TRBV20-1,CSASPLGIGSPLHF,TGCAGTGCTAGCCCCCTGGGGATAGGGTCACCCCTCCACTTT
TRBJ1-2,TRBD1,-,TRBV7-2,CASSPGQGAYGYTF,TGTGCCAGCAGCCCCGGACAGGGGGCCTATGGCTACACCTTC
TRBJ1-5,TRBD1,many,TRBV6-6,CASSYSNRGGQPQHF,TGTGCCAGCAGTTACTCTAACAGGGGAGGACAGCCCCAGCATTTT
TRBJ2-3,TRBD2,many,TRBV4-3,CASSQGRLAGKDTQYF,TGCGCCAGCAGCCAGGGAAGACTAGCGGGAAAAGATACGCAGTATTTT
TRBJ1-3,-,few,TRBV6-2/TRBV6-3,CASSWEGTSGNTIYF,TGTGCCAGCAGTTGGGAGGGGACCTCTGGAAACACCATATATTTT
TRBJ2-7,-,medium-sized,TRBV28,CASSPPGTPNTYEQYF,TGTGCCAGCAGTCCTCCCGGGACCCCCAATACTTACGAGCAGTACTTC
TRBJ2-7,-,medium-sized,TRBV6-1,CASTPRRTDSYEQYF,TGTGCCAGCACCCCAAGACGGACAGATTCCTACGAGCAGTACTTC
TRBJ2-7,TRBD1,few,TRBV28,CASGFRDRGPPQYF,TGTGCCAGCGGCTTCCGGGACAGGGGGCCTCCGCAGTACTTC
TRBJ1-5,TRBD1,many,TRBV18,CASSPAGTGSNQPQHF,TGTGCCAGCTCACCGGCCGGGACAGGGAGCAATCAGCCCCAGCATTTT
TRBJ2-1,TRBD2,many,TRBV19,CASRSGTSGYNEQFF,TGTGCCAGTAGATCCGGGACTAGCGGATACAATGAGCAGTTCTTC
TRBJ2-1,TRBD1,many,TRBV28,CASRSTGVGNNEQFF,TGTGCCAGCAGGTCTACAGGGGTCGGTAACAATGAGCAGTTCTTC
TRBJ1-5,TRBD1,once,TRBV5-8,CASIPGQAQPQHF,TGTGCTAGCATCCCCGGACAGGCCCAGCCCCAGCATTTT
TRBJ2-2,TRBD2,many,TRBV2,CASSGLAGGHTGELFF,TGTGCCAGCAGTGGCCTAGCGGGAGGACACACCGGGGAGCTGTTTTTT
TRBJ2-7,TRBD1,-,TRBV12-3/TRBV12-4,CASSPADRADYEQYF,TGTGCCAGCAGCCCTGCCGACAGGGCAGACTACGAGCAGTACTTC
TRBJ2-7,-,many,TRBV5-5,CASSSPTGFVEQYF,TGTGCCAGCAGCTCCCCGACAGGCTTTGTCGAGCAGTACTTC
TRBJ2-1,-,many,TRBV20-1,CSARTDANEQFF,TGCAGTGCTAGGACAGACGCCAATGAGCAGTTCTTC
TRBJ2-3,-,many,TRBV3-1,CASSPLTESTDTQYF,TGTGCCAGCAGCCCCCTAACGGAGAGCACAGATACGCAGTATTTT
TRBJ2-7,TRBD2,-,TRBV6-1,CASKGLAGVSSNEQYF,TGTGCCAGCAAAGGACTAGCGGGAGTCTCCTCCAACGAGCAGTACTTC
TRBJ2-7,TRBD2,once,TRBV5-1,CASSLASGGRSYEQYF,TGCGCCAGCAGCTTGGCTAGCGGGGGGCGCTCCTACGAGCAGTACTTC
TRBJ2-7,-,-,TRBV14,CASSQDRSYEQYF,TGTGCCAGCAGCCAAGACCGTTCCTACGAGCAGTACTTC
TRBJ2-3,-,many,TRBV6-1,CASSPGLTQYF,TGTGCCAGCAGCCCAGGACTGACGCAGTATTTT
TRBJ2-6,-,-,TRBV5-1,CASSLYFGGDGSNVLTF,TGCGCCAGCAGCTTGTATTTCGGGGGCGATGGGTCCAACGTCCTGACTTTC
TRBJ1-3,-,many,TRBV9,CASSLQGAASGNTIYF,TGTGCCAGCAGCCTACAGGGAGCCGCCTCTGGAAACACCATATATTTT
TRBJ2-3,-,-,TRBV5-1,CASSLMGQVTDTQYF,TGCGCCAGCAGCTTGATGGGACAAGTAACAGATACGCAGTATTTT
TRBJ2-2,TRBD2,-,TRBV20-1,CSARDSGRAGNTGELFF,TGCAGTGCTAGAGATAGCGGGAGGGCCGGGAACACCGGGGAGCTGTTTTTT
TRBJ2-7,TRBD1,-,TRBV24-1,CATSDHRQGTRDEQYF,TGTGCCACCAGTGACCACAGACAGGGGACGCGAGACGAGCAGTACTTC